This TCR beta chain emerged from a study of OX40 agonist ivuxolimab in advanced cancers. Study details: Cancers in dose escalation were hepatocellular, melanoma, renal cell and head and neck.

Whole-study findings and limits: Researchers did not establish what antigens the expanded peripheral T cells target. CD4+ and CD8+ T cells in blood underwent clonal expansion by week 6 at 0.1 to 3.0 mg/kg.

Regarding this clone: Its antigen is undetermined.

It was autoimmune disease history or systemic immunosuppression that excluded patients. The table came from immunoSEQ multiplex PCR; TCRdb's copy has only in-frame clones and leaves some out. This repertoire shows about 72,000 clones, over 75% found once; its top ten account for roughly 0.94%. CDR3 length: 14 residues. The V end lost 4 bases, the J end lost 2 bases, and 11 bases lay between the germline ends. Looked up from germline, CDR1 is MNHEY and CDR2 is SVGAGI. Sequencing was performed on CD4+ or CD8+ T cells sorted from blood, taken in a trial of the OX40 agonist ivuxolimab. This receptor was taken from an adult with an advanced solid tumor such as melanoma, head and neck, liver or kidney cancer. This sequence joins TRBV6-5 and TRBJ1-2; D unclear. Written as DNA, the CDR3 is TGTGCCAGCAGTTTCAACCGGGAGAACTATGGCTACACCTTC. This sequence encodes CASSFNRENYGYTF.